This T cell receptor beta chain was documented in a study of blood T cell repertoires in COVID-19. Across the study: Spain, Italy and the United States supplied samples that represented acute and convalescent COVID-19.

Original analysis: Counts of nucleated cells, estimated from reference gene primer amplification, were obtained. The assay was immunoSEQ multiplex PCR, and TCRdb's table has in-frame clones only and misses some. Clonal size and the V and J genes are those of that table, whereas D and trimming came from the DNA. This table holds about 240,000 clones, 85% to 90% found once. The clonotype originates from a man in his sixties with acute or convalescent COVID-19. The sequenced sample consisted of peripheral blood.

The DNA for the CDR3 is TGCGCCAGCAGCCAAACCGGGAGCACAGATACGCAGTATTTT. It yields the protein CASSQTGSTDTQYF. This chain joins TRBV4-1 and TRBJ2-3; D not resolved. In germline, CDR1 is MGHRA, CDR2 YSYEKL. The CDR3 covers 14 residues. Trimming cost V 2 bases and J 0 bases, with 6 bases left between them.